This T cell receptor (beta chain) was recovered during a study of T cell changes during pregnancy in multiple sclerosis. Sequencing used immunoSEQ multiplex PCR; TCRdb keeps in-frame clones, though not all of them. The sample carries more than 20,000 clones, more than 90% recorded once. The TCR originated in a female donor in good health, enrolled as a control in a pregnancy study. The sequences come from CD8+ T cells from peripheral blood mononuclear cells, collected in the third trimester of pregnancy.

CDR3 in amino acids: CAWSRVESSPLHF. In DNA, the CDR3 is TGTGCCTGGAGTAGAGTGGAGAGTTCACCCCTCCACTTT. The rearrangement links TRBV30 to TRBJ1-6; no definite D call. CDR1 and CDR2 (germline): GTSNPN, SVGIG (reference sequence). Trimming left V 2 bases short and J 9 bases short, with 11 bases between. The CDR3 has 13 residues.